The rows below give T cell receptor beta chains drawn from one sample of a study of blood T cell repertoires in COVID-19. Using immunoSEQ multiplex PCR, the repertoire was profiled, and TCRdb retains in-frame clones only, with some absent. The profile shows about 200,000 clones, roughly 83% of them singletons. Sample: PBMCs or T cells enriched from blood (not recorded which). These receptors all come from a man between 35 and 55 years old with acute COVID-19. Each CDR3 is given with its conserved first and last residue. Each record gives: clone size, D gene, J gene, V gene, CDR3 DNA, CDR3 protein. D genes are given only for firm matches. Clone size is given for some rows only: seen once, a few or many times, or a class if the clone is expanded.

>.|TRBD1|TRBJ1-4|TRBV5-1
TGCGCCAGCAGCCACGCAGAACAGGGGGAAAAACTGTTTTTT
CASSHAEQGEKLFF
>.|TRBD1|TRBJ1-5|TRBV19
TGTGCCAGTAGATCCGGGACAGGTAAAATGAGCAATCAGCCCCAGCATTTT
CASRSGTGKMSNQPQHF
>.|TRBD1|TRBJ1-2|TRBV12-3/TRBV12-4
TGTGCCAGCAGCCGGGACAGCTATGGCTACACCTTC
CASSRDSYGYTF
>.|.|TRBJ1-2|TRBV18
TGTGCCAGCTCACCAGACACTAACTATGGCTACACCTTC
CASSPDTNYGYTF
>.|TRBD2|TRBJ2-7|TRBV29-1
TGCAGCGTTGAAGATTTTGTAGGGGCAGGCGGGAGTTCCTCCTACGAGCAGTACTTC
CSVEDFVGAGGSSSYEQYF
>.|TRBD1|TRBJ1-2|TRBV30
TGTGCCTGGGCCCGGTGGGACAGGGTATATGGCTACACCTTC
CAWARWDRVYGYTF
>.|TRBD1|TRBJ1-6|TRBV6-5
TGTGCCAGCAGCCCGGACAGGGAGGAAAGTTCACCCCTCCACTTT
CASSPDREESSPLHF
>.|TRBD1|TRBJ1-3|TRBV27
TGTGCCAGCAGTTACAGGGGATGGGGAAACACCATATATTTT
CASSYRGWGNTIYF
>.|.|TRBJ1-1|TRBV5-4
TGTGCCAGCAGCTCGATGACAGCGACTAACACTGAAGCTTTCTTT
CASSSMTATNTEAFF
>.|TRBD2|TRBJ2-1|TRBV5-1
TGCGCCAGCAGCTTGGAGTCTAGCGGGAGTAGTGAGCAGTTCTTC
CASSLESSGSSEQFF
>.|TRBD1|TRBJ2-7|TRBV6-5
TGTGCCAGCAGTTACACCCTACCGGGACAGAGTTACGAGCAGTACTTC
CASSYTLPGQSYEQYF
>.|.|TRBJ1-5|TRBV18
TGTGCCAGCTCACCGGGGAGCGTTGAGCCCCAGCATTTT
CASSPGSVEPQHF
>.|.|TRBJ2-1|TRBV28
TGTGCCACCACGGGTAAATCAATGTACAATGAGCAGTTCTTC
CATTGKSMYNEQFF
>.|.|TRBJ1-1|TRBV15
TGTGCCACCGCCGACGCGGGGGGGCGGTTGTACACTGAAGCTTTCTTT
CATADAGGRLYTEAFF
>.|TRBD1|TRBJ1-2|TRBV6-5
TGTGCCAGCAGTACGAGACAGGGACGCTATGGCTACACCTTC
CASSTRQGRYGYTF
>.|TRBD1|TRBJ1-4|TRBV18
TGTGCCAGCTACCCGACAGGGTCGGCACGAATTTCGAATGAAAAACTGTTTTTT
CASYPTGSARISNEKLFF
>.|TRBD1|TRBJ2-7|TRBV3-1/TRBV3-2
TGTGCCAGCAGCCACGGGACAGGGGTGGTGGAGCAGTACTTC
CASSHGTGVVEQYF
>.|.|TRBJ1-4|TRBV5-1
TGCGCCAGCAGCGGCGGCAGGGCAGGAGAAAAACTGTTTTTT
CASSGGRAGEKLFF
>.|.|TRBJ1-1|TRBV7-2
TGTGCCAGCAGCTTGGGTTGGGGGGTAAGAGCTTTCTTT
CASSLGWGVRAFF
>few|.|TRBJ1-6|TRBV5-5
TGTGCCAGCAGCTTCGGGTCGCCTGGAGGGAATTCACCCCTCCACTTT
CASSFGSPGGNSPLHF
>.|TRBD1|TRBJ1-1|TRBV7-2
TGTGCCAGCAGCTTAGGAGACAGGGCCTCCACTGAAGCTTTCTTT
CASSLGDRASTEAFF
>.|.|TRBJ2-1|TRBV6-2/TRBV6-3
TGTGCCAGCAGTTACTTTGGGCGTTTAGGTCATGAGCAGTTCTTC
CASSYFGRLGHEQFF
>.|.|TRBJ2-3|TRBV15
TGTGCCACCAGCAGAGATAAAGCGCATACAGATACGCAGTATTTT
CATSRDKAHTDTQYF